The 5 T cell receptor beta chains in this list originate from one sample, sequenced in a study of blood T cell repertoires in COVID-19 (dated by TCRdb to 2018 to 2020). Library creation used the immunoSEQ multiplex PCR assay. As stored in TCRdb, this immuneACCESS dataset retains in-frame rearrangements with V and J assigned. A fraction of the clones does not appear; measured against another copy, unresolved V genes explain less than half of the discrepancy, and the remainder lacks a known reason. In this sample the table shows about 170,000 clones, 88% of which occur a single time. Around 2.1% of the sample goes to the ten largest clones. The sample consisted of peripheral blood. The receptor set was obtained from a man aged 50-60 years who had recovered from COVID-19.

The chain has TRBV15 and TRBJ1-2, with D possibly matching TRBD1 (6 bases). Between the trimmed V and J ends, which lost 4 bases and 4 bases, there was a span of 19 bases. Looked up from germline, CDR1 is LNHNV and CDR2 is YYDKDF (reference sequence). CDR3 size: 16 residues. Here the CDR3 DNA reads TGTGCCACCAGCAAAGGGAGTGTGGGGACAAGCTATGGCTACACCTTC. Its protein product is CATSKGSVGTSYGYTF.

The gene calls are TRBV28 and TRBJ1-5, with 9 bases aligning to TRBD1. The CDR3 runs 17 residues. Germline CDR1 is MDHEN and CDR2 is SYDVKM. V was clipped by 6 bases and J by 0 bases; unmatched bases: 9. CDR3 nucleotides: TGTGCCAGCAGACCATCCTACAGGGGGCATAGCAATCAGCCCCAGCATTTT. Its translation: CASRPSYRGHSNQPQHF. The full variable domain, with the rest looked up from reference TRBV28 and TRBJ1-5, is DVKVTQSSRYLVKRTGEKVFLECVQDMDHENMFWYRQDPGLGLRLIYFSYDVKMKEKGDIPEGYSVSREKKERFSLILESASTNQTSMYLCASRPSYRGHSNQPQHFGDGTRLSIL.

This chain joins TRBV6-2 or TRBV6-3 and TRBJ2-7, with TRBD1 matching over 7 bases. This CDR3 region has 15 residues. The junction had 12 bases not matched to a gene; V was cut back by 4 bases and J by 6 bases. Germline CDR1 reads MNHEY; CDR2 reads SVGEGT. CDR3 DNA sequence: TGTGCCAGCAGTTCCCACGGACAGGCCCCTAGCGAGCAGTACTTC. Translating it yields CASSSHGQAPSEQYF.

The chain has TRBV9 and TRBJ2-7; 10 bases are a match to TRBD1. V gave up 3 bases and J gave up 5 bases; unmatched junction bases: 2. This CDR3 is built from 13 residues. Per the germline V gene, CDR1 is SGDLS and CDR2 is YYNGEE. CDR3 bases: TGTGCCAGCAGCGACGGGACAGGGGACGAGCAGTACTTC. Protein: CASSDGTGDEQYF.

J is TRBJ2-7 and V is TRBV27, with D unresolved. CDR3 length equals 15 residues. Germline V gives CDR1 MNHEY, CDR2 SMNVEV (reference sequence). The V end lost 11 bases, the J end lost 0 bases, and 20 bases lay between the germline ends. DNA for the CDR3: TGTGCCCGACCTCCGTTGAGAGGAAGCTCCTACGAGCAGTACTTC. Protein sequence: CARPPLRGSSYEQYF.